These 7 T cell receptor beta chains were sequenced from one sample in a study of spatial heterogeneity in lung cancer. TCRdb redid the calling of the 5' RACE reads with MiXCR, one entry per CDR3 protein. This sample has some 100,000 distinct CDR3 sequences; under 9% occur once, and the top ten carry 6.9%. Indicated time point: sample taken at primary tumor resection. The study sequenced unsorted whole RNA from tumor, nontumor lung or frozen PBMC. This specimen was PBMCs, taken at surgery. The origin of the receptors is a male donor with early-stage non-small cell lung cancer.

This clonotype was observed a few times. This chain connects TRBV5-1 to TRBJ1-1; D gene uncertain. Trimming shortened V by 4 bases and J by 1 base, and 11 bases separated the two germline ends. Germline V gene data show CDR1 as SGHRS and CDR2 as YFSETQ. This CDR3 contains 14 residues. CDR3 sequence: CASSAGTANTEAFF. DNA of the CDR3: TGCGCCAGCAGCGCCGGAACAGCGAACACTGAAGCTTTCTTT.

At least ten counts were recorded for this clonotype. CDR3 DNA sequence: TGTGCCAGCAGTTTCCCCAGACTCGCTGAAGCTTTCTTT. This translates into CASSFPRLAEAFF. This chain uses TRBV6-2 or TRBV6-3 with TRBJ1-1; D is unresolved. The CDR3 covers 13 residues. The germline V gene encodes CDR1 MNHEY and CDR2 SVGEGT. Trimming removed 4 bases at V and 6 bases at J, with 12 bases between.

In this sample, this clonotype turned up many times. The V call is TRBV5-1, the J call TRBJ2-7, with 10 bases that match TRBD2. Germline CDR1 is SGHRS and CDR2 is YFSETQ. The CDR3 runs 15 residues. V gave up 4 bases and J gave up 4 bases; unmatched junction bases: 8. CDR3 bases: TGCGCCAGCAGCCCGGGGACTAGCGAATTATACGAGCAGTACTTC. Amino acids: CASSPGTSELYEQYF. The variable domain in full, with the rest retrieved from reference TRBV5-1 and TRBJ2-7, is KAGVTQTPRYLIKTRGQQVTLSCSPISGHRSVSWYQQTPGQGLQFLFEYFSETQRNKGNFPGRFSGRQFSNSRSEMNVSTLELGDSALYLCASSPGTSELYEQYFGPGTRLTVT.

This clonotype was recorded at least ten times. The chain couples TRBV7-9 to TRBJ2-7; 10 nucleotides align to TRBD2. The CDR3 contains 15 residues. The V gene's germline CDR1 is SEHNR and CDR2 FQNEAQ (reference sequence). V dropped 2 bases and J dropped 4; count of bases not matched to a gene: 5. CDR3 coding DNA: TGTGCCAGCAGCTTAACGAGCGGGAGGGCATACGAGCAGTACTTC. This sequence encodes CASSLTSGRAYEQYF.

This clonotype was seen ten or more times. The rearrangement uses TRBV28 and TRBJ2-2; D is undetermined. Trimming took off 11 bases at V and 2 bases at J, with 12 bases between the two ends. This CDR3 has 13 residues. Germline V gene data show CDR1 as MDHEN and CDR2 as SYDVKM. The CDR3: CAGSSSNTGELFF. CDR3 nucleotide sequence: TGTGCCGGGTCCTCCTCCAACACCGGGGAGCTGTTTTTT.

There are many counts of this clonotype. This chain joins TRBV28 and TRBJ2-1; the D gene could be TRBD1 or TRBD2 (6 bases each). CDR1 MDHEN and CDR2 SYDVKM come from the germline V gene. The germline V and J ends were trimmed by 5 bases and 5 bases, with 13 bases remaining between them. The CDR3 is 14 amino acids. In DNA form, the CDR3 reads TGTGCCAGCAGTCCAGTCGGGGGCCACAATGAGCAGTTCTTC. This codes for CASSPVGGHNEQFF.

Only a few counts were recorded for this clonotype. The chain combines TRBV10-3 with TRBJ2-2; 8 bases are shared with TRBD2. Trimming at V came to 2 bases and at J to 7 bases, leaving 3 bases not matched to a gene. Germline V gene sequence: CDR1 ENHRY, CDR2 SYGVKD. The CDR3 consists of 14 residues. The CDR3 is CAISEELAGGELFF. The CDR3 bases are TGTGCCATCAGTGAGGAGCTAGCGGGCGGGGAGCTGTTTTTT.